The present T cell receptor beta chain was sequenced within a study of cytomegalovirus exposure and HLA in healthy donors. Findings and limits, study-wide: Reports credit the classifier with highly specific, highly sensitive diagnosis of cytomegalovirus status.

These donors were members of the 120-subject validation cohort, a group separate from the approximately 700-subject first cohort. Trimming pared 2 bases from V and 4 bases from J, leaving 6 bases between. The CDR3 consists of 12 residues. Looked up from germline, CDR1 is MNHNS and CDR2 is SASEGT. A word on this clone: Its antigen is not known.

Assay: immunoSEQ multiplex PCR; the TCRdb copy retains only in-frame clones and omits some. Altogether approximately 270,000 clones are present, 85% to 90% being singletons, with the ten largest covering about 0.36%. This chain uses TRBV6-1 with TRBJ2-7; no definite D call. This TCR was recovered from a woman aged 18-35 years in good health and CMV-seronegative. Sequences were obtained from PBMCs. The chain's CDR3 is CASSESRYEQYF. The CDR3 DNA sequence: TGTGCCAGCAGTGAATCCAGATACGAGCAGTACTTC.